This T cell receptor (beta chain) originates from a study of shared clonotypes between healthy human individuals (TCRdb year 2020). A note on the overall study: A few men and a couple of women, aged 18 to 49 years, made up the cohort. For each donor, CD4 naive and CD4 memory were each run on three plates, CD8 naive on two plates, and CD8 memory on one plate. To increase sequencing depth and limit assay-specific biases, different laboratories used diverse techniques to prepare libraries and sequence TCR repertoires. Between about 0.94 and 8.9 billion PBMCs per donor were obtained by leukapheresis. Blood TCR repertoires of five healthy adults were deeply sequenced to estimate repertoire size and the extent of clonotype sharing between individuals.

Healthy HIV-negative adults with no recently reported acute infections or vaccinations were included as donors. Only Caucasian adults living in Nashville, Tennessee, USA were represented among the donors. Magnetic negative selection was used to enrich CD4+ T cells, after which naive cells were positively selected on CD45RA and the negative fraction became the memory subset. Blood was obtained by leukapheresis, after which PBMCs were separated by Ficoll-Histopaque density gradient centrifugation and cryopreserved in liquid nitrogen vapor phase. Purity and quantity of every magnetically sorted T cell population were checked by analytical flow cytometry. Genomic DNA was isolated from every sorted fraction and measured by UV absorbance on a Nanodrop 2000c. Broad study findings and their caveats: Pairwise subsampling indicated that sequencing depth was expected to affect the degree of clonotype sharing among donors. Sampling was limited to blood, and TCR repertoires in tissue likely differ from TCR repertoires in blood. Across a handful of donors, approximately 5% of naive CD4, 3% to 3.5% of naive CD8, around 2.1% of memory CD4, and 0.3% to 0.45% of memory CD8 clonotypes were shared. The small number of donors limited the genetic and exposure-history diversity represented. Rarefaction of sorted-subset datasets indicated incomplete sequencing despite the large sequencing depth. Naive subsets generally had larger estimated clonotype richness than memory subsets. Compared with non-shared clonotypes, clonotypes shared by all four sorted-subset donors had higher generation probabilities.

Using the deep immunoSEQ assay, multiplex PCR amplified TCR CDR3 regions from genomic DNA. For each cell subset, the extracted genomic DNA was distributed evenly across all wells of several immunoSEQ 96-well plates, and each plate served as one replicate. For sorted subsets, 200 ng of genomic DNA, equivalent to 30,000 or so T cell genomes, went into each replicate PCR. Purified libraries were quantified with a Qubit 3.0 fluorometer, sized on a Bioanalyzer 2100, and re-quantified with the KAPA Library Quantification kit. Every immunoSEQ 96-well plate was sequenced on a dedicated single-read 150-cycle Illumina NextSeq 550 flow cell. For the original study's pipeline: Because only junctional sequences without quality scores were contained in the immunoSEQ output, filtering matching that applied to full-length reads could not be performed. To assign V/J genes and CDR3, sequences were annotated using PyIR, a Python wrapper for IgBLAST v1.9, with IMGT germline references. Reads were filtered out if the reads had weak V/J assignments (E-value above 1e-6), no CDR3, stop codons, out-of-frame junctions, or ambiguous translated residues. V3J clonotypes were defined as sequences sharing the same inferred V gene, J gene, and CDR3 amino acid sequence. To compute the percentage overlap between repertoires, the number of shared unique clonotypes was divided by the size of the smaller repertoire. Three approaches were used to assess repertoire richness: RTK rarefaction, the Chao1 estimator, and Recon v2.1 estimates of unobserved clonotypes. For all TCRbeta clonotypes obtained by the gDNA method from a few donors, generation probabilities were computed with OLGA. TCRdb took this table from immuneACCESS and kept in-frame rearrangements with V and J called. Such tables lack part of the clones; where checked against another copy, unresolved V genes explain under half of the gap, and the rest is unexplained. That table gives V, J and clone size, and the DNA gave D and trimming. The sample data list millions of clones, and more than 85% of these were observed just once. The ten largest clones represent approximately 0.4% of the sample.

The CDR3 has 15 amino acids, counting the end cysteine and phenylalanine. The kept DNA is CDR3 alone, 45 bases in frame from the first base. From the germline V gene, CDR1 is SNHLY and CDR2 is FYNNEI. V trim: 2 bases; J trim: 6 bases; unmatched bases: 7. As regards this clone: The antigen it recognizes is unknown. Qualities for individual bases were not recorded, and no much larger clone is one base off.

Sequenced: naive CD4+ T cells from PBMCs. What the cell subset or site label conveys for this sample: CD45RA+ positively selected. The sequence derives from a young man in good health. Some clones in this sample may be carry-over from other donors' samples. The receptor chain draws on TRBV2 and TRBJ1-5; 7 bases in the junction line up with TRBD1. The sequenced DNA is TGTGCCAGCAGTGAAATTGCAGGGGGAAGTCAGCCCCAGCATTTT. It codes for CASSEIAGGSQPQHF.